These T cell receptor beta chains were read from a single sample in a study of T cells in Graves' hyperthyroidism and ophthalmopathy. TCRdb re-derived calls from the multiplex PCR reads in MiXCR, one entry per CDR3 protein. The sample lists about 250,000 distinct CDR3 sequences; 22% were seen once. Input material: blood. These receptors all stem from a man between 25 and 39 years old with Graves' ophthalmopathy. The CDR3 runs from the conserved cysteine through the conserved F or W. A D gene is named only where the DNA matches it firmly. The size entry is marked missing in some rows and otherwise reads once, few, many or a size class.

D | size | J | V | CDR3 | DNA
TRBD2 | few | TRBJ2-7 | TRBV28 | CASYTPGGTRGSYEQYF | TGTGCCAGCTATACCCCGGGGGGGACTAGAGGTTCCTACGAGCAGTACTTC
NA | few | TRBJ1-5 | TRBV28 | CASSPDRTRPQHF | TGTGCCAGCAGCCCCGACAGAACACGGCCCCAGCATTTT
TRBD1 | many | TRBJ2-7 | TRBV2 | CASSLDLGTEIYEQYF | TGTGCCAGCAGCCTCGACTTGGGGACAGAGATATACGAGCAGTACTTC
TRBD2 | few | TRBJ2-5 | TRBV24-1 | CATSEPRGEETQYF | TGTGCCACCAGTGAACCCCGGGGGGAAGAGACCCAGTACTTC
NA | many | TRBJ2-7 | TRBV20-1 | CSASVGAYEQYF | TGCAGTGCTAGCGTCGGGGCCTACGAGCAGTACTTC
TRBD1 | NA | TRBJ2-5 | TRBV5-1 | CASSSTGTAKETQYF | TGCGCCAGCAGCTCTACCGGGACAGCAAAAGAGACCCAGTACTTC
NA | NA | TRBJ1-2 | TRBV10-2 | CASSDTTVDGYTF | TGCGCCAGCAGTGATACAACGGTGGATGGCTACACCTTC
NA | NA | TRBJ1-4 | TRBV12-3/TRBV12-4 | CASSPNGLNEKLFF | TGTGCCAGCAGTCCAAATGGCCTTAATGAAAAACTGTTTTTT
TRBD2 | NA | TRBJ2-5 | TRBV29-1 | CSVEREGRGETQYF | TGCAGCGTTGAACGGGAGGGCCGGGGAGAGACCCAGTACTTC
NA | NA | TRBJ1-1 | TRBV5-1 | CASSLQIQGGDTEAFF | TGCGCCAGCAGCTTACAGATACAGGGAGGGGACACTGAAGCTTTCTTT
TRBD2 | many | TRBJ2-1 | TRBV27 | CASSSPSGSRYNEQFF | TGTGCCAGCAGTTCCCCTAGCGGGAGTAGGTACAATGAGCAGTTCTTC
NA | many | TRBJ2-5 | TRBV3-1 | CASSQDVVRGETQYF | TGTGCCAGCAGCCAAGATGTGGTGCGGGGAGAGACCCAGTACTTC